A single sample gave rise to the 9 T cell receptor beta chains below, sequenced in a study of blood T cells in healthy people across ages. Alongside a J-beta primer mix, a sample-barcoded 5' primer served in a second PCR lasting about 7 to 11 cycles. TCRdb reprocessed the 5' RACE reads with MiXCR, giving one entry per CDR3 protein. The top ten clones hold around 10% of a sample with approximately 580,000 distinct CDR3 sequences, 20% to 30% of them seen once. The sample was also reused in another study, on T cells of mothers and their children.

Sequencing input: blood. All receptors come from a boy between 10 and 17 years old in good health.

V is TRBV3-1 and J is TRBJ2-7; 7 positions match TRBD1. Trimming took 4 bases from V and 7 from J; bases not matched to a gene: 4. CDR3 length: 12 residues. The V gene's germline CDR1 is LGHDT and CDR2 YNNKEL (reference sequence). The CDR3 DNA reads TGTGCCAGCAGCCGGGGACAGAGAGAGCAGTACTTC. Protein product: CASSRGQREQYF.

This chain links TRBV13 with TRBJ2-7; 7 bases agree with TRBD1. Trimming cost V 5 bases and J 5 bases; bases outside gene matches: 12. Per the germline V gene, CDR1 is PRHDT and CDR2 is FYEKMQ (reference sequence). This CDR3 has 15 residues. CDR3 region: CASSDTDREPDEQYF. The DNA of the CDR3 is TGTGCCAGCAGCGACACCGACAGGGAACCCGACGAGCAGTACTTC.

This clonotype was detected a few times. The V and J genes are TRBV28 and TRBJ2-5; 11 positions match TRBD1. The J call may be mistaken, given a closer DNA end match to TRBJ2-7. Per the germline V gene, CDR1 is MDHEN and CDR2 is SYDVKM. The CDR3 length is 16 residues. CDR3 sequence reads: CASSSRDRGLNYEQYF. CDR3 in DNA: TGTGCCAGCAGTTCGCGGGACAGGGGGTTGAACTACGAGCAGTACTTC.

The rearrangement uses TRBV7-9 and TRBJ2-7; 12 bases agree with TRBD2. The CDR3 totals 16 residues. Trimming at V came to 5 bases and at J to 1 base, leaving 6 bases not matched to a gene. Germline-derived CDR1 and CDR2 are SEHNR and FQNEAQ (reference sequence). CDR3: CASSPRTSGTSYEQYF. As DNA, the CDR3 is TGTGCCAGCAGCCCCCGGACTAGCGGGACTTCCTACGAGCAGTACTTC.

This chain joins TRBV7-2 and TRBJ1-6, with D tentatively TRBD1 (6 bases). The CDR3 totals 12 residues. CDR1 is SGHTA and CDR2 is FQGNSA in the germline V gene. Deletions cut 5 bases from V and 8 bases from J, with 7 bases between. CDR3 region: CASSAGDSPLHF. The CDR3, as DNA: TGTGCCAGCAGCGCAGGGGATTCACCCCTCCACTTT.

This chain links TRBV29-1 with TRBJ1-2; D unresolved. This CDR3 is 12 amino acids long. Germline CDR1 is SQVTM and CDR2 is ANQGSEA. Trimming took off 0 bases at V and 7 bases at J, with 9 bases between the two ends. The CDR3 DNA reads TGCAGCGTTGAAGATCTAAAGGGTGGCTACACCTTC. It specifies CSVEDLKGGYTF.

Only a few counts were recorded for this clonotype. The rearrangement uses TRBV7-9 and TRBJ2-4, with a tentative D call TRBD1 (6 bases). Trimming removed 4 bases from V and 1 base from J, with 26 bases in between. CDR1 is SEHNR and CDR2 is FQNEAQ in the germline V gene (reference sequence). The CDR3 sequence is 20 residues long. The CDR3 here is CASSSPQQGSGYRAKNIQYF. The DNA for the CDR3 is TGTGCCAGCAGCTCCCCTCAGCAGGGGAGTGGTTATCGGGCCAAAAACATTCAGTACTTC. The full variable domain, completed using reference TRBV7-9 and TRBJ2-4, is DTGVSQNPRHKITKRGQNVTFRCDPISEHNRLYWYRQTLGQGPEFLTYFQNEAQLEKSRLLSDRFSAERPKGSFSTLEIQRTEQGDSAMYLCASSSPQQGSGYRAKNIQYFGAGTRLSVL.

The rearrangement uses TRBV25-1 and TRBJ2-5; no reliable D call. The tail of the sequence fits TRBJ2-1 better, so the J call may be wrong. Germline CDR1 MGHDK, CDR2 SYGVNS. The CDR3 is 17 amino acids. Written as DNA, the CDR3 is TGTGCCAGCAGTGGTCAATCGGCCCCTCATTCGGGCAATGAGCAGTTCTTC. It is translated as CASSGQSAPHSGNEQFF.

There are many counts of this clonotype. J is TRBJ2-3 and V is TRBV4-1, with D uncertain. CDR1 is MGHRA, CDR2 YSYEKL, per germline. V was trimmed by 3 bases and J by 2 bases, leaving 24 bases between them. This CDR3 comprises 19 residues. CDR3 in amino acids: CASSQGSAGFLPITDTQYF. CDR3 DNA: TGCGCCAGCAGCCAGGGGTCGGCAGGTTTTTTACCTATCACAGATACGCAGTATTTT.